The 24 T cell receptor beta chains listed next were all sequenced from one sample in a study of blood T cell repertoires in COVID-19. Repertoires were generated with immunoSEQ multiplex PCR, while TCRdb's copy carries only in-frame clones and drops some. Seen here are fewer than 150,000 clones, about 90% observed once, and the top ten hold 15% to 20%. Sequenced input: peripheral blood. The receptor source for this set is a woman aged 50 to 60 who had recovered from COVID-19.

The chain has TRBV6-6 and TRBJ1-3; D is uncertain. CDR3 size: 16 residues. The V end was cut by 2 bases, the J end by 8 bases, with 19 bases between. The V gene's germline CDR1 is MNHNY and CDR2 SVGAGI (reference sequence). CDR3 residues: CASSYRENPVADTIYF. DNA for the CDR3: TGTGCCAGCAGTTACCGGGAGAACCCGGTGGCGGACACCATATATTTT.

The chain joins TRBV6-1 to TRBJ2-5; 11 nucleotides line up with TRBD2. Germline CDR1 MNHNS, CDR2 SASEGT. The CDR3 is 15 amino acids. The V and J ends lost 3 bases and 5 bases, in that order; junction bases with no gene match: 5. CDR3 in amino acids: CASSENSGGAETQYF. As DNA, the CDR3 is TGTGCCAGCAGTGAGAATAGCGGGGGGGCGGAGACCCAGTACTTC.

The table lists this clone with a count of one. The gene calls are TRBV15 and TRBJ1-1; no definite D call. This CDR3 region has 16 residues. Germline V gene data show CDR1 as LNHNV and CDR2 as YYDKDF (reference sequence). Deletions cut 0 bases from V and 0 bases from J, with 11 bases between. Here the CDR3 reads CATSRDLEGMNTEAFF. The CDR3 coding sequence is TGTGCCACCAGCAGAGATCTAGAGGGAATGAACACTGAAGCTTTCTTT.

This chain's CDR3 is CASTLAVPTEAFF. The CDR3, as DNA: TGTGCCAGCACTCTTGCGGTCCCCACTGAAGCTTTCTTT. V is TRBV12-3 or TRBV12-4 and J is TRBJ1-1; D unresolved. The CDR3 covers 13 residues. The germline V and J ends were trimmed by 7 bases and 4 bases, with 13 bases remaining between them.

The chain couples TRBV11-2 to TRBJ2-7, with unresolved D. CDR3 length: 11 amino acids. The V gene's germline CDR1 is SGHAT and CDR2 FQNNGV. Deletions cut 4 bases from V and 3 bases from J, with 4 bases between. The CDR3 nucleotides are TGTGCCAGCAGCTCCTTCTACGAGCAGTACTTC. Amino acids: CASSSFYEQYF.

Only a few counts were recorded for this clone. The chain uses TRBV19 and TRBJ1-2; perhaps TRBD1 as D (6 bases). Germline V gene sequence: CDR1 LNHDA, CDR2 SQIVND (reference sequence). This CDR3 is 12 amino acids long. V was trimmed by 7 bases and J by 6 bases, leaving 12 bases between them. The CDR3 loop reads CASKPSGDGYTF. As DNA, the CDR3 is TGTGCCAGTAAACCCTCAGGGGATGGCTACACCTTC. Based on the CDR3 plus reference TRBV19 and TRBJ1-2, the full variable domain is DGGITQSPKYLFRKEGQNVTLSCEQNLNHDAMYWYRQDPGQGLRLIYYSQIVNDFQKGDIAEGYSVSREKKESFPLTVTSAQKNPTAFYLCASKPSGDGYTFGSGTRLTVV.

Only one count was recorded for this clone. The chain has TRBV30 and TRBJ1-6; D not resolved. Germline V gives CDR1 GTSNPN, CDR2 SVGIG (reference sequence). The CDR3 sequence is 15 residues long. V was shortened by 6 bases and J by 0 bases, with 12 bases between the two germline ends. CDR3 DNA: TGTGCCTGTCGACACTCGAGCTCCTATAATTCACCCCTCCACTTT. Translated, it gives CACRHSSSYNSPLHF.

This chain joins TRBV9 and TRBJ1-6, with D perhaps TRBD1 (5 bases). Germline CDR1 reads SGDLS; CDR2 reads YYNGEE. The CDR3 loop spans 16 amino acids. The V and J ends lost 0 bases and 0 bases respectively, with 7 bases between them. DNA of the CDR3: TGTGCCAGCAGCGTAGGGGGCTCCTCCTATAATTCACCCCTCCACTTT. Translating gives CASSVGGSSYNSPLHF. Looking up the rest from reference TRBV9 and TRBJ1-6 gives the full variable domain: DSGVTQTPKHLITATGQRVTLRCSPRSGDLSVYWYQQSLDQGLQFLIQYYNGEERAKGNILERFSAQQFPDLHSELNLSSLELGDSALYFCASSVGGSSYNSPLHFGNGTRLTVT.

The chain joins TRBV2 to TRBJ2-4, with D hard to call. CDR1 is SNHLY and CDR2 is FYNNEI in the germline V gene. CDR3 size: 11 residues. V was cut by 6 bases and J by 8 bases, with 8 bases left in between. CDR3 amino acids: CASRGLDIQYF. CDR3 bases: TGTGCCAGCAGGGGCCTCGACATTCAGTACTTC.

The chain uses TRBV18 and TRBJ1-5, with a possible D match to TRBD1 (5 bases). The CDR3 runs to 13 residues. Germline CDR1 KGHSH, CDR2 LQKENI. Between the trimmed V and J ends, which lost 6 bases and 4 bases, there was a span of 10 bases. The DNA of the CDR3 is TGTGCCAGCTCCCTCGACAGAAATCAGCCCCAGCATTTT. This encodes CASSLDRNQPQHF.

This rearrangement joins TRBV7-8 to TRBJ2-2; 10 bases line up with TRBD2. Germline V gene sequence: CDR1 SGHVS, CDR2 FQNEAQ. This CDR3 contains 16 residues. Losses at the gene ends were 2 bases for V and 3 bases for J; bases not matched to a gene: 3. The CDR3 region has the DNA TGTGCCAGCAGCTTAACTAGCGGGGTGTACACCGGGGAGCTGTTTTTT. It yields the protein CASSLTSGVYTGELFF.

The rearrangement joins TRBV7-9 to TRBJ2-7, with 7 nucleotides matching TRBD2. From germline, CDR1 is SEHNR and CDR2 FQNEAQ (reference sequence). This CDR3 is built from 14 residues. V gave up 5 bases and J gave up 3 bases; unmatched junction bases: 7. In nucleotides, the CDR3 is TGTGCCAGCAGCCTCGGGCTAGCGGACTACGAGCAGTACTTC. Residues: CASSLGLADYEQYF.

The chain links TRBV2 to TRBJ2-3; TRBD2 matches 9 bases. The CDR3 totals 19 residues. V was clipped by 2 bases and J by 0 bases; unmatched bases: 12. Germline V CDR1 and CDR2: SNHLY, FYNNEI. CDR3: CASSELPRVSGGSTDTQYF. CDR3 sequence (DNA): TGTGCCAGCAGTGAACTCCCTCGTGTTAGCGGGGGTAGCACAGATACGCAGTATTTT.

The sample holds one count of this clone. The chain couples TRBV28 to TRBJ1-5, with 7 bases lining up with TRBD1. This CDR3 spans 18 amino acids. Germline V gene sequence: CDR1 MDHEN, CDR2 SYDVKM. V trimming: 1 base; J trimming: 2 bases; junction bases outside the gene matches: 11. CDR3 coding DNA: TGTGCCAGCAGTTTATCACCTGCTTACAGGGGCGGCAATCAGCCCCAGCATTTT. Residues: CASSLSPAYRGGNQPQHF.

The J gene is TRBJ1-1, the V gene TRBV4-2, with a tentative D call TRBD1 (6 bases). The CDR3 covers 14 residues. The germline gives CDR1 LGHNA, CDR2 YNFKEQ. The germline V and J ends were trimmed by 4 bases and 5 bases, with 14 bases remaining between them. CDR3 nucleotide sequence: TGTGCCAGCAGCCCAAAGAGCAGGGGTACTGAAGCTTTCTTT. It translates to CASSPKSRGTEAFF.

The chain recombines TRBV7-9 with TRBJ2-5; D may be TRBD2 (6 bases). The CDR3 has 13 amino acids. Trimming pared 3 bases from V and 3 bases from J, leaving 8 bases between. Germline values: CDR1 SEHNR, CDR2 FQNEAQ (reference sequence). DNA for the CDR3: TGTGCCAGCAGCTTGGGACTTAAAGAGACCCAGTACTTC. Residues: CASSLGLKETQYF.

This chain links TRBV29-1 with TRBJ2-7; D unresolved. The CDR3 totals 12 residues. The ends were cut back, 4 bases at V and 12 bases at J, with 19 bases in the middle. Germline V gene sequence: CDR1 SQVTM, CDR2 ANQGSEA. The CDR3 region has the DNA TGCAGCGTTGGACCCCCACCCGTTAGAGGGTACTTC. Residues: CSVGPPPVRGYF.

The DNA of the CDR3 is TGTGCCAGCAGCCAAGATCAAAGGGGCGGGAGGGAAAAACTGTTTTTT. It specifies CASSQDQRGGREKLFF. V usage is TRBV3-1 (or the pseudogene TRBV3-2) and J usage is TRBJ1-4, with a weak D call TRBD1 (5 bases). Per the germline V gene, CDR1 is LGHDT and CDR2 is YNNKEL (reference sequence). There are 16 residues in the CDR3. V lost 0 bases and J 8 bases, leaving 16 bases between the germline ends.

This clone was seen only once. J is TRBJ2-2 and V is TRBV7-9; 11 positions match TRBD2. The CDR3 totals 17 residues. V shed 5 bases and J 2 bases; nucleotides not matched to a gene: 7. CDR1 SEHNR and CDR2 FQNEAQ come from the germline V gene (reference sequence). The CDR3 sequence is CASSRTSGRLNTGELFF. The CDR3 coding sequence is TGTGCCAGCAGCCGGACTAGCGGGCGCCTAAACACCGGGGAGCTGTTTTTT.

This clone showed up just a few times. The genes are TRBV6-2 or TRBV6-3 and TRBJ1-2; 10 positions match TRBD1. The trim removed 2 bases at V and 3 bases at J, leaving 12 bases unmatched. Germline V gene data show CDR1 as MNHEY and CDR2 as SVGEGT. The CDR3 extends over 18 amino acids. CDR3 region: CASSYVIFGDRGYYGYTF. DNA of the CDR3: TGTGCCAGCAGTTACGTGATCTTTGGGGACAGGGGTTACTATGGCTACACCTTC.

The chain employs TRBV5-6 and TRBJ1-1, with unresolved D. Germline CDR1 and CDR2: SGHDT and YYEEEE. This CDR3 region has 15 residues. Deletions cut 2 bases from V and 1 base from J, with 12 bases between. The CDR3 DNA sequence: TGTGCCAGCAGCTTACAGCGGAGGACGAACACTGAAGCTTTCTTT. Translation: CASSLQRRTNTEAFF. Based on the CDR3 plus reference TRBV5-6 and TRBJ1-1, the full variable domain is DAGVTQSPTHLIKTRGQQVTLRCSPKSGHDTVSWYQQALGQGPQFIFQYYEEEERQRGNFPDRFSGHQFPNYSSELNVNALLLGDSALYLCASSLQRRTNTEAFFGQGTRLTVV.

The chain employs TRBV7-3 and TRBJ1-5, with D unclear. Per germline, CDR1 SGHTA and CDR2 FQGTGA. Trimming pared 5 bases from V and 6 bases from J, leaving 11 bases between. CDR3 size: 13 residues. CDR3 amino acids: CASSPGGSQPQHF. The CDR3 DNA sequence: TGTGCCAGCAGCCCAGGAGGGTCTCAGCCCCAGCATTTT.

The chain joins TRBV6-5 to TRBJ2-4; D not resolved. V shed 6 bases and J shed 0 bases, with 12 bases lying between them. The germline V gene encodes CDR1 MNHEY and CDR2 SVGAGI. The CDR3 covers 15 residues. The CDR3 region is CASRTTTVAKNIQYF. DNA of the CDR3: TGTGCCAGCAGGACAACCACGGTAGCCAAAAACATTCAGTACTTC.

The chain employs TRBV5-1 and TRBJ2-3, with D possibly matching TRBD1 (6 bases). Germline V gene sequence: CDR1 SGHRS, CDR2 YFSETQ. CDR3 length: 14 residues. Between the trimmed V and J ends, which lost 4 bases and 3 bases, there was a span of 12 bases. The CDR3 here is CASSKGQTTDTQYF. The CDR3 DNA reads as TGCGCCAGCAGCAAGGGACAAACTACAGATACGCAGTATTTT.